Below, 25 T cell receptor beta chains from the same sample are listed, as sequenced in a study of cytomegalovirus exposure and HLA in healthy donors. Primers: 60 Vbeta forward and 13 Jbeta reverse. Assay used: immunoSEQ multiplex PCR; TCRdb lists only in-frame clones, some missing. The table records more than 140,000 clones, around 80% of them present only once. Sequenced material: PBMCs. The source is a man between 18 and 29 years old in good health and CMV-seropositive.

This clone was recorded only once. This chain joins TRBV5-1 and TRBJ1-1; the match to TRBD1 covers 7 bases. J gave up 0 bases and V 4 bases, and 3 bases lay outside the gene matches. Per germline, CDR1 SGHRS and CDR2 YFSETQ. The length of the CDR3 is 14 residues. CDR3 nucleotides: TGCGCCAGCAGCCTCGGACAGGTGAACACTGAAGCTTTCTTT. This gives the protein CASSLGQVNTEAFF.

The genes are TRBV28 and TRBJ2-5, with 8 bases that match TRBD1. CDR1 and CDR2 from the germline V gene are MDHEN and SYDVKM. This CDR3 is 14 amino acids long. Trimming at V came to 6 bases and at J to 1 base, leaving 4 bases not matched to a gene. CDR3 nucleotide sequence: TGTGCCAGCAGCCACAGGGGGTCCCAAGAGACCCAGTACTTC. It yields the protein CASSHRGSQETQYF.

The gene calls are TRBV19 and TRBJ2-1, with TRBD2 as a possible D gene (6 bases). The V end lost 3 bases, the J end lost 8 bases, and 14 bases lay between the germline ends. Per germline, CDR1 LNHDA and CDR2 SQIVND (reference sequence). This CDR3 region has 14 residues. CDR3 nucleotide sequence: TGTGCCAGTAGTATCCCCCTAGCGCGGGATGAGCAGTTCTTC. This translates into CASSIPLARDEQFF.

The gene calls are TRBV7-9 and TRBJ2-1; D might be TRBD2 (6 bases). V was shortened by 5 bases and J by 8 bases, with 13 bases between the two germline ends. This CDR3 is 13 amino acids long. CDR1 and CDR2 from the germline V gene are SEHNR and FQNEAQ (reference sequence). The CDR3 protein is CASSLRLDHEQFF. The CDR3 nucleotides read TGTGCCAGCAGCCTCCGACTAGACCATGAGCAGTTCTTC.

The chain carries TRBV4-1 and TRBJ1-1, with 8 nucleotides matching TRBD1. This CDR3 comprises 17 residues. V gave up 2 bases and J gave up 2 bases; unmatched junction bases: 10. Per the germline V gene, CDR1 is MGHRA and CDR2 is YSYEKL. This CDR3 is CASSQFGGTGLNTEAFF. CDR3 nucleotides: TGCGCCAGCAGCCAATTTGGGGGGACAGGACTTAACACTGAAGCTTTCTTT.

The genes are TRBV28 and TRBJ2-4; 7 bases match TRBD2. CDR3 size: 17 residues. V dropped 6 bases and J dropped 1; count of bases not matched to a gene: 12. The germline V gene has CDR1 MDHEN and CDR2 SYDVKM. CDR3 in amino acids: CASRGWGGSVAKNIQYF. The CDR3, as DNA: TGTGCCAGCAGGGGATGGGGAGGGAGTGTGGCCAAAAACATTCAGTACTTC.

The chain links TRBV19 to TRBJ2-4, with 10 bases fitting TRBD2. V dropped 1 base and J dropped 0; count of bases not matched to a gene: 12. The CDR3 has 20 residues. The V gene's germline CDR1 is LNHDA and CDR2 SQIVND (reference sequence). The chain's CDR3 is CASSIAPAGGPRPAKNIQYF. The CDR3 nucleotides are TGTGCCAGTAGTATAGCCCCAGCGGGAGGGCCACGGCCAGCCAAAAACATTCAGTACTTC.

The chain carries TRBV27 and TRBJ1-1; no firm D call. This CDR3 contains 12 residues. V was shortened by 9 bases and J by 4 bases, with 12 bases between the two germline ends. The germline CDR1 and CDR2 sequences are MNHEY and SMNVEV (reference sequence). The CDR3 spells CASISGSTEAFF. CDR3 DNA sequence: TGTGCCAGTATTAGCGGAAGCACTGAAGCTTTCTTT.

This chain connects TRBV21-1 to TRBJ2-1; the table assigns TRBD2, which was not confirmed against the DNA. TRBV21-1 is tagged as a pseudogene. This CDR3 comprises 16 residues. The CDR3 is CASSKAGGSSYNEQFF. The CDR3 DNA reads as TGTGCCAGCAGCAAAGCCGGGGGGAGCTCCTACAATGAGCAGTTCTTC.

The V and J genes are TRBV7-9 and TRBJ2-7; 9 bases line up with TRBD1. The V and J ends lost 5 bases and 2 bases, in that order; junction bases with no gene match: 7. This CDR3 is built from 15 residues. Germline V gene data show CDR1 as SEHNR and CDR2 as FQNEAQ (reference sequence). In nucleotides, the CDR3 is TGTGCCAGCAGCCATGGGACAGGGTTTACCTACGAGCAGTACTTC. Translating it yields CASSHGTGFTYEQYF.

V gene TRBV27 combines with J gene TRBJ2-7; perhaps TRBD1 as D (6 bases). Germline V gives CDR1 MNHEY, CDR2 SMNVEV (reference sequence). CDR3 size: 14 residues. V lost 0 bases and J 5 bases, leaving 11 bases between the germline ends. The CDR3: CASSLSLGGHEQYF. The CDR3 region has the DNA TGTGCCAGCAGTTTATCGCTTGGGGGCCACGAGCAGTACTTC.

This chain links TRBV6-1 with TRBJ1-5; D gene unclear. V lost 2 bases, J lost 4 bases, and 12 bases lay in between. The CDR3 spans 15 residues. The germline gives CDR1 MNHNS, CDR2 SASEGT. The CDR3 is CASSENRVPNQPQHF. The CDR3 nucleotides are TGTGCCAGCAGTGAAAACCGAGTACCTAATCAGCCCCAGCATTTT.

The CDR3 DNA reads TGTGCCAGCAGCTTTGGAGGGTTCTCTGGGGCCAACGTCCTGACTTTC. It is translated as CASSFGGFSGANVLTF. The chain links TRBV5-8 to TRBJ2-6; D is possibly TRBD2 (6 bases). The CDR3 has 16 amino acids. Germline V lookup: CDR1 SGHTS, CDR2 YDEGEE. V was pared by 2 bases and J by 0 bases, with 9 bases between.

This clone was observed a handful of times. J is TRBJ2-3 and V is TRBV7-3, with TRBD2 matching over 7 bases. The CDR3 contains 16 residues. J was trimmed by 5 bases and V by 5 bases; bases with no gene match: 13. Germline CDR1 reads SGHTA; CDR2 reads FQGTGA. The CDR3 region has the DNA TGTGCCAGCAGCCTAAACGGTGCGGGAGTGATAGATACGCAGTATTTT. Translation gives CASSLNGAGVIDTQYF. Variable domain in full (rest from reference TRBV7-3 and TRBJ2-3): GAGVSQTPSNKVTEKGKYVELRCDPISGHTALYWYRQSLGQGPEFLIYFQGTGAADDSGLPNDRFFAVRPEGSVSTLKIQRTERGDSAVYLCASSLNGAGVIDTQYFGPGTRLTVL.

The genes are TRBV5-8 and TRBJ1-5, with D tentatively TRBD1 (6 bases). Germline V gene lookup returns CDR1 SGHTS and CDR2 YDEGEE. The germline V and J ends were trimmed by 3 bases and 1 base, with 14 bases remaining between them. The CDR3 has 16 amino acids. CDR3 loop: CASSSGRGTSNQPQHF. Written as DNA, the CDR3 is TGTGCCAGCAGCTCCGGCAGGGGTACCAGCAATCAGCCCCAGCATTTT.

V usage is TRBV5-4 and J usage is TRBJ2-3; no clear D gene. Germline CDR1 reads SGHNT; CDR2 reads YYREEE (reference sequence). The ends were cut back, 0 bases at V and 2 bases at J, with 13 bases in the middle. The CDR3 loop spans 16 amino acids. Here the CDR3 reads CASSLGLSGSTDTQYF. The CDR3 DNA follows: TGTGCCAGCAGCTTGGGACTCTCCGGGTCCACAGATACGCAGTATTTT.

The rearrangement links TRBV25-1 to TRBJ2-5, with TRBD1 matching over 7 bases. Per germline, CDR1 MGHDK and CDR2 SYGVNS. CDR3 length: 14 residues. J was trimmed by 2 bases and V by 4 bases; bases with no gene match: 4. The CDR3, as DNA: TGTGCCAGCAGTGCTGGACAGGTTCAAGAGACCCAGTACTTC. Its translation is CASSAGQVQETQYF.

The chain combines TRBV2 with TRBJ2-7, with TRBD2 matching over 7 bases. After removal of 2 bases from V and 2 bases from J, the junction contained 9 bases not matched to a gene. Germline lookup yields CDR1 SNHLY and CDR2 FYNNEI. The CDR3 is 16 residues long. The CDR3 bases are TGTGCCAGCAGTGAAACGGGCGGGAGCCAAACCTACGAGCAGTACTTC. Protein: CASSETGGSQTYEQYF.

This chain joins TRBV28 and TRBJ1-4; D is perhaps TRBD1 (6 bases). Germline CDR1 and CDR2: MDHEN and SYDVKM. Trimming cost V 10 bases and J 5 bases, with 17 bases left between them. The CDR3 has 14 residues. CDR3 amino acids: CATHRSGTNEKLFF. For the CDR3, the DNA is TGTGCCACCCACCGATCCGGGACAAATGAAAAACTGTTTTTT. The full variable domain, completed using reference TRBV28 and TRBJ1-4, is DVKVTQSSRYLVKRTGEKVFLECVQDMDHENMFWYRQDPGLGLRLIYFSYDVKMKEKGDIPEGYSVSREKKERFSLILESASTNQTSMYLCATHRSGTNEKLFFGSGTQLSVL.

The chain has TRBV5-1 and TRBJ2-1; D ambiguous. Germline V gene sequence: CDR1 SGHRS, CDR2 YFSETQ. Trimming removed 5 bases from V and 2 bases from J, with 8 bases in between. The CDR3 contains 13 residues. CDR3 region: CASRTQTYNEQFF. The CDR3 nucleotides are TGCGCCAGCAGAACGCAGACCTACAATGAGCAGTTCTTC.

This clone turned up a few times. The V and J genes are TRBV6-5 and TRBJ1-1; possible D gene TRBD1, 6 bases. Germline CDR1 and CDR2: MNHEY and SVGAGI. The CDR3 spans 14 residues. The V end was cut by 7 bases, the J end by 7 bases, with 19 bases between. CDR3 sequence: CASNPTGFDGEAFF. CDR3 DNA sequence: TGTGCCAGCAATCCAACAGGGTTCGACGGTGAAGCTTTCTTT.

This clone has more than one count but fewer than ten. The rearrangement joins TRBV18 to TRBJ2-1; D remains unclear. V dropped 3 bases and J dropped 0 bases, with 12 bases sitting between them. The CDR3 sequence is 16 residues long. CDR1 is KGHSH and CDR2 is LQKENI in the germline V gene. The CDR3 region has the DNA TGTGCCAGCTCACCGCCCGGTTCTGGCTCCTACAATGAGCAGTTCTTC. This gives the protein CASSPPGSGSYNEQFF. Full variable domain (missing parts from reference TRBV18 and TRBJ2-1): NAGVMQNPRHLVRRRGQEARLRCSPMKGHSHVYWYRQLPEEGLKFMVYLQKENIIDESGMPKERFSAEFPKEGPSILRIQQVVRGDSAAYFCASSPPGSGSYNEQFFGPGTRLTVL.

This clone was seen a handful of times. This chain joins TRBV23-1 and TRBJ1-3; possible D gene TRBD1, 5 bases. TRBV23-1 is placed among ORFs of uncertain function. This CDR3 spans 16 amino acids. V was shortened by 0 bases and J by 2 bases, with 11 bases between the two germline ends. The CDR3 coding sequence is TGCGCCAGCAGTCAATCGGGGGGGGGTACTGGAAACACCATATATTTT. It is translated as CASSQSGGGTGNTIYF.

The chain combines TRBV9 with TRBJ2-5, with 12 bases lining up with TRBD2. CDR3 size: 15 residues. Germline-derived CDR1 and CDR2 are SGDLS and YYNGEE. V lost 5 bases and J lost 4; bases outside the gene matches: 6. This CDR3 reads CASSGGGLAGETQYF. For the CDR3, the DNA is TGTGCCAGCAGTGGGGGGGGACTAGCGGGAGAGACCCAGTACTTC. Combining the CDR3 with reference TRBV9 and TRBJ2-5 gives the whole variable domain DSGVTQTPKHLITATGQRVTLRCSPRSGDLSVYWYQQSLDQGLQFLIQYYNGEERAKGNILERFSAQQFPDLHSELNLSSLELGDSALYFCASSGGGLAGETQYFGPGTRLLVL.

This clone appeared once. V and J are TRBV23-1 and TRBJ1-4; 8 nucleotides match TRBD1. TRBV23-1 is an ORF, with its function uncertain. The V and J ends lost 2 bases and 3 bases, in that order; junction bases with no gene match: 11. CDR3 size: 18 residues. The CDR3 DNA reads as TGCGCCAGCAGTCAAGTGGGACAGGCAACTCAAGCTAATGAAAAACTGTTTTTT. It yields the protein CASSQVGQATQANEKLFF.